This TCR beta chain stems from a study of neoadjuvant nivolumab and ipilimumab in lung cancer. Across the whole study: Nivolumab 3 mg/kg was given days 1, 15 and 29, plus ipilimumab 1 mg/kg day 1 in combination.

As concerns this clone: Its matching antigen is unknown.

Study-wide results and caveats: TCR richness and clonality were higher in tumors than adjacent uninvolved lung. Blood richness before therapy tracked richness in tumors resected after neoadjuvant therapy.

The V end lost 5 bases, the J end lost 4 bases, and 15 bases lay between the germline ends. CDR1 and CDR2 (germline): LNHDA, SQIVND (reference sequence). CDR3 length: 14 residues. Sequencing was performed with immunoSEQ multiplex PCR; in TCRdb, only in-frame clones are kept and a portion is missing. The table has 6,200 or so clones, around 60% seen once. The input for sequencing was tumor tissue, taken after neoadjuvant nivolumab, alone or with ipilimumab, at or shortly before surgery. The gene calls are TRBV19 and TRBJ2-7, with D perhaps matching TRBD2 (6 bases). The sequence was collected from an adult with non-small cell lung cancer. The CDR3 is CASSPAWGDYEQYF. The CDR3 DNA sequence: TGTGCCAGTAGTCCCGCGTGGGGGGATTACGAGCAGTACTTC.